Listed below are T cell receptor beta chains from one sample, sequenced in a study of control samples from healthy donors and cancer patients. Using immunoSEQ multiplex PCR, the repertoire was profiled, and TCRdb retains in-frame clones only, with some absent. The sample consists of about 150,000 clones, 94% of them appearing once. The sequenced sample consisted of blood. These receptor sequences come from a woman between 18 and 29 years old in good health. Both conserved end residues are part of each CDR3. The D gene is left open where the match is weak. Clone size appears in some rows only: once, few, many, or a class for an expanded clone.

V gene	D gene	clone size	J gene	CDR3 DNA	CDR3 protein
TRBV11-2	TRBD1	-	TRBJ2-3	TGTGCCAGCAGCTTAGGGCGGACAGGACCCACAGATACGCAGTATTTT	CASSLGRTGPTDTQYF
TRBV12-3/TRBV12-4	-	-	TRBJ1-4	TGTGCCAGCAAACCCGGTCGGGAAAAACTGTTTTTT	CASKPGREKLFF
TRBV19	-	many	TRBJ1-3	TGTGCCACCAGATTTACAGGGTCCGGAAACACCATATATTTT	CATRFTGSGNTIYF
TRBV6-5	-	-	TRBJ1-5	TGTGCCAGCTCCTCTCAGGGACGTGCGAGTCAGCCCCAGCATTTT	CASSSQGRASQPQHF
TRBV10-1	TRBD1	-	TRBJ1-1	TGCGCCAGCAGGCCGGGACAGGGAGTAATTAGCGCTGAAGCTTTCTTT	CASRPGQGVISAEAFF
TRBV18	TRBD1	-	TRBJ2-3	TGTGCCAGCTCACAGCGACAGGGGGCCCAAGGCACAGATACGCAGTATTTT	CASSQRQGAQGTDTQYF
TRBV7-3	-	-	TRBJ2-1	TGTGCCAGCAGCACTCGACCGGGACAAGGGGAGCAGTTCTTC	CASSTRPGQGEQFF
TRBV10-3	TRBD1	once	TRBJ1-1	TGTGCCATTCAGGGGGCGATGGACACTGAAGCTTTCTTT	CAIQGAMDTEAFF
TRBV28	-	-	TRBJ1-1	TGTGCCAGCCAGTGGGCGGGAGGCACTGAAGCTTTCTTT	CASQWAGGTEAFF
TRBV5-1	-	-	TRBJ2-1	TGCGCCAGCAGCCTTCGCTTCACTTACAATGAGCAGTTCTTC	CASSLRFTYNEQFF
TRBV19	-	-	TRBJ2-7	TGTGCCAGCTCACAGGGGGGGTTCTCCTACGAGCAGTACTTC	CASSQGGFSYEQYF
TRBV7-2	-	-	TRBJ1-2	TGTGCCAGCAGCTTAGCGAGGAGAACCTATGGCTACACCTTC	CASSLARRTYGYTF
TRBV29-1	-	-	TRBJ1-1	TGCAGCGTTGGGCAGGGAAGGACTGAAGCTTTCTTT	CSVGQGRTEAFF
TRBV11-2	-	-	TRBJ1-5	TGTGCCAGCAGCGGCGGACGGGTTGGCAATCAGCCCCAGCATTTT	CASSGGRVGNQPQHF
TRBV4-1	-	-	TRBJ1-1	TGCGCCAGCAGCCAAGACCTGGGGGTGGCTGAAGCTTTCTTT	CASSQDLGVAEAFF
TRBV24-1	TRBD2	-	TRBJ2-1	TGTGCCACCAGTGATCCTGGGACTAGCGGGGCCTTTACTTACAATGAGCAGTTCTTC	CATSDPGTSGAFTYNEQFF
TRBV29-1	-	-	TRBJ1-1	TGCAGCGTTGAAGGGGTTGGCACTGAAGCTTTCTTT	CSVEGVGTEAFF
TRBV6-2/TRBV6-3	-	-	TRBJ2-6	TGTGCCAGCAGTCCGGACGGCCGCAGGAGCGTCCTGACTTTC	CASSPDGRRSVLTF
TRBV3-1/TRBV3-2	-	-	TRBJ1-2	TGTGCCAGCAGCCAAGACCGGGACTTCTATGGCTACACCTTC	CASSQDRDFYGYTF
TRBV5-1	TRBD1	-	TRBJ1-6	TGCGCCAGCAGCCCGCAGGGGGCACCCAATTCACCCCTCCACTTT	CASSPQGAPNSPLHF
TRBV5-1	-	-	TRBJ2-3	TGCGCCAGCAGCTCATCCACAGGGTTTAGCACAGATACGCAGTATTTT	CASSSSTGFSTDTQYF
TRBV7-9	-	-	TRBJ2-5	TGTGCCAGCAGCTTAGGCGGGACTTACCAAGAGACCCAGTACTTC	CASSLGGTYQETQYF
TRBV19	TRBD1	-	TRBJ1-5	TGTGCCAGTAGGACCCGGGACAGGGGAACCTATCAGCCCCAGCATTTT	CASRTRDRGTYQPQHF
TRBV6-2/TRBV6-3	-	-	TRBJ2-2	TGTGCCAGCAGTTACTCGATCAGGGGCACCGGGGAGCTGTTTTTT	CASSYSIRGTGELFF
TRBV24-1	TRBD2	-	TRBJ2-3	TGTGCCACCAGGGCGGGGGGCTTAGATACGCAGTATTTT	CATRAGGLDTQYF
TRBV9	-	-	TRBJ1-1	TGTGCCAGCAGCGTAGAAGGCCACACTGAAGCTTTCTTT	CASSVEGHTEAFF
TRBV18	-	-	TRBJ2-3	TGTGCCAGCTCACCATCCGGGACCTGGGCGGGAGATACGCAGTATTTT	CASSPSGTWAGDTQYF
TRBV6-5	TRBD2	-	TRBJ2-3	TGTGCCAGCAGGGTCAGTGGGACTAGCGTAAATACGCAGTATTTT	CASRVSGTSVNTQYF
TRBV11-2	-	once	TRBJ2-1	TGTGCCAGCAGCCAACAGTTCGGGGTGCCAAATGAGCAGTTCTTC	CASSQQFGVPNEQFF
TRBV10-3	-	-	TRBJ2-7	TGTGCCATCAGTGAGAGGACGGCTAGCTCCTACGAGCAGTACTTC	CAISERTASSYEQYF
TRBV7-7	TRBD1	-	TRBJ1-2	TGTGCTAGCAGCCCCTCAGGGGGAGGCAGCTACACCTTC	CASSPSGGGSYTF
TRBV28	TRBD2	-	TRBJ2-1	TGTGCCAGCAGCCCCGCCGGGACTAATGCCCTAAGTAGTTCGCAGTTCTTC	CASSPAGTNALSSSQFF
TRBV11-2	-	-	TRBJ2-7	TGTGCCAGCAGCTTAGACAGGCTTAGCTCCTACGAGCAGTACTTC	CASSLDRLSSYEQYF
TRBV7-8	-	-	TRBJ2-5	TGTGCCAGCAGCCGAGGAGGGACAATGGGAGAGACCCAGTACTTC	CASSRGGTMGETQYF
TRBV28	-	-	TRBJ1-5	TGTGCCAGCAGTTTCAGAGCTAGCAATCAGCCCCAGCATTTT	CASSFRASNQPQHF
TRBV5-1	-	-	TRBJ1-3	TGCGCCAGCAGGCCGTCAGGGGCCACTGGAAACACCATATATTTT	CASRPSGATGNTIYF
TRBV7-9	TRBD2	-	TRBJ2-3	TGTGCCAGCAGTCTAACTAGCGGGAGTCCCACAGATACGCAGTATTTT	CASSLTSGSPTDTQYF
TRBV19	-	-	TRBJ2-4	TGTGCCAGCGAGACAGGTGTTGGGGGAATAGCCAAAAACATTCAGTACTTC	CASETGVGGIAKNIQYF
TRBV2	-	-	TRBJ2-5	TGTGCCAGCAGTAGGGCGATACAGGAGACCCAGTACTTC	CASSRAIQETQYF
TRBV19	-	-	TRBJ1-1	TGTGCCAGTAGTCAGACCACAGTGAACACTGAAGCTTTCTTT	CASSQTTVNTEAFF
TRBV5-1	TRBD1	-	TRBJ1-6	TGCGCCAGCAGCCGGGGACAGCCGAATTCACCCCTCCACTTT	CASSRGQPNSPLHF
TRBV6-6	-	-	TRBJ1-3	TGTGCCAGCAGTTACCCCGGACAGGGAAACACCATATATTTT	CASSYPGQGNTIYF
TRBV4-2	-	-	TRBJ2-7	TGTGCCAGCAGCCGCACCGGGGGGCAACTCTACGAGCAGTACTTC	CASSRTGGQLYEQYF
TRBV27	TRBD1	-	TRBJ1-1	TGTGCCAGCAGGAGGACAGGGGGCATGGAGGCTTTCTTT	CASRRTGGMEAFF
TRBV10-2	TRBD2	-	TRBJ2-1	TGCGCCAGCAGTGCTAGCGGGAAGAGCTCCTACAATGAGCAGTTCTTC	CASSASGKSSYNEQFF
TRBV7-2	TRBD1	-	TRBJ2-3	TGTGCCAGCAGGCCAACAGGGGTCACAGATACGCAGTATTTT	CASRPTGVTDTQYF
TRBV6-2/TRBV6-3	-	-	TRBJ1-5	TGTGCCAGCAGCCGGACAAACAATCAGCCCCAGCATTTT	CASSRTNNQPQHF
TRBV2	-	-	TRBJ2-5	TGTGCCAGCAGTGAAAGGGCTACCGTGAGGAGTGGGGCCCAGTACTTC	CASSERATVRSGAQYF
TRBV5-6	TRBD1	-	TRBJ1-2	TGTGCCAGCAGCTTGGCGGACAGGGGCGGGGGCTACACCTTC	CASSLADRGGGYTF
TRBV6-5	-	-	TRBJ1-4	TGTGCCAGCAGCCCAGCGGGGGACGGAGGTGAAAAACTGTTTTTT	CASSPAGDGGEKLFF
TRBV6-6	-	-	TRBJ1-1	TGTGCCATGGGATCGGGGGAGCCCGGGACTGAAGCTTTCTTT	CAMGSGEPGTEAFF
TRBV5-4	TRBD2	-	TRBJ2-1	TGTGCCAGCAGCTTATTCGGGGGGGAGCAGTTCTTC	CASSLFGGEQFF
TRBV24-1	TRBD2	-	TRBJ2-1	TGTGCCACCAGTGATTCAAGCGGGGGGGTTTTAAAGCAGTTCTTC	CATSDSSGGVLKQFF
TRBV6-2/TRBV6-3	-	-	TRBJ1-3	TGTGCCAGCAGTCGCCCGGGCTCCTCGGGAAACACCATATATTTT	CASSRPGSSGNTIYF
TRBV7-9	TRBD1	-	TRBJ1-6	TGTGCCAGCAGCTCCGAGACAGGGAATTCACCCCTCCACTTT	CASSSETGNSPLHF
TRBV24-1	TRBD1	-	TRBJ1-1	TGTGCCACCAGTGATCCGCGACAGGGGAGCACTGAAGCTTTCTTT	CATSDPRQGSTEAFF
TRBV10-1	TRBD1	-	TRBJ2-1	TGCGCCAGCAGTGAGTCCCTACCTGGACAGGGCCCATACAATGAGCAGTTCTTC	CASSESLPGQGPYNEQFF
TRBV7-9	-	-	TRBJ1-1	TGTGCCAGCAGCTGGGGGGACACTGAAGCTTTCTTT	CASSWGDTEAFF
TRBV27	-	-	TRBJ1-2	TGTGCCAGCAGCATCCAATGGGGTAACTATGGCTACACCTTC	CASSIQWGNYGYTF